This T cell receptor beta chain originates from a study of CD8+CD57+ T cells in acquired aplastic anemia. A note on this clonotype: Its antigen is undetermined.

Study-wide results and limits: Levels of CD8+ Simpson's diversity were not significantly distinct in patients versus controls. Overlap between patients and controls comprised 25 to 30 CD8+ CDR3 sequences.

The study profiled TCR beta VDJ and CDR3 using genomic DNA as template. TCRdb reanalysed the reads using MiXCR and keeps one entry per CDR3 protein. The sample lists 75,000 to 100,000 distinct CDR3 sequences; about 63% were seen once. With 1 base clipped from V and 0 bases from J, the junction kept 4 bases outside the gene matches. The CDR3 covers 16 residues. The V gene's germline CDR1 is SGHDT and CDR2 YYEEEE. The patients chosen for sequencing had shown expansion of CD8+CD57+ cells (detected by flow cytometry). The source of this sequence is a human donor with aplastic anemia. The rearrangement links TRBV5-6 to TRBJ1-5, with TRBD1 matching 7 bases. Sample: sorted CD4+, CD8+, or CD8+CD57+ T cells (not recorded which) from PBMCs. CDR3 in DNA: TGTGCCAGCAGCTTGAACAGGGGCCTTAGCAATCAGCCCCAGCATTTT. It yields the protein CASSLNRGLSNQPQHF.